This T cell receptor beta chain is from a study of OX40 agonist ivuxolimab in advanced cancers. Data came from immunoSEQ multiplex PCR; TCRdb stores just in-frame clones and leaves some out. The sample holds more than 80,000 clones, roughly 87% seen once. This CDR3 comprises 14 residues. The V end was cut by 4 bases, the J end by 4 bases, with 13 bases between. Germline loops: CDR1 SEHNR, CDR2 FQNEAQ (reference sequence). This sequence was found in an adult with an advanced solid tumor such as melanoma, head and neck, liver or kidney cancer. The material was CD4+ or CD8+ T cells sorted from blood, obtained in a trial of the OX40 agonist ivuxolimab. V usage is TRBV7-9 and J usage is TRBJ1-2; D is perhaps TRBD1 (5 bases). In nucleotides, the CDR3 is TGTGCCAGCAGCTCCGTCTCGGGGGGCTATGGCTACACCTTC. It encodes CASSSVSGGYGYTF.